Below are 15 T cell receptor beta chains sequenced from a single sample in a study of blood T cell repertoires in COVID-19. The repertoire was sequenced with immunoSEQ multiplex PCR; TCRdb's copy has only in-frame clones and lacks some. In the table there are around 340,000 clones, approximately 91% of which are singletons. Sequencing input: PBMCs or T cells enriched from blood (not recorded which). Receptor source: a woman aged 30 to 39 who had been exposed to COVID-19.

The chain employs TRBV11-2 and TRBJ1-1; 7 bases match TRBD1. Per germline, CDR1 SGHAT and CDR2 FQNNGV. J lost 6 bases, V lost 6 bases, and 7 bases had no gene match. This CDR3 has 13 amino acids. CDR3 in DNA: TGTGCCAGCAGTTACCGACAGGGCTCTGAAGCTTTCTTT. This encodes CASSYRQGSEAFF. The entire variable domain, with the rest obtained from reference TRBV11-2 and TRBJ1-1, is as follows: EAGVAQSPRYKIIEKRQSVAFWCNPISGHATLYWYQQILGQGPKLLIQFQNNGVVDDSQLPKDRFSAERLKGVDSTLKIQPAKLEDSAVYLCASSYRQGSEAFFGQGTRLTVV.

The CDR3 region is CASTVISGISTDTQYF. CDR3 DNA sequence: TGTGCCAGCACCGTTATATCCGGGATAAGCACAGATACGCAGTATTTT. The chain couples TRBV7-9 to TRBJ2-3, with D possibly being TRBD2 (5 bases). V lost 7 bases and J 0 bases, leaving 17 bases between the germline ends. Germline-derived CDR1 and CDR2 are SEHNR and FQNEAQ (reference sequence). The CDR3 loop spans 16 amino acids.

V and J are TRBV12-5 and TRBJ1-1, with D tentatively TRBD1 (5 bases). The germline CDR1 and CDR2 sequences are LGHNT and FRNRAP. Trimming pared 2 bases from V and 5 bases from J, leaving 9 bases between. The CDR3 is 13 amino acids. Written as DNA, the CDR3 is TGTGCTAGTGGTTTGCCTCAGGGTACTGAAGCTTTCTTT. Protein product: CASGLPQGTEAFF.

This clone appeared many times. The CDR3: CASSLRGTGGATEAFF. CDR3 DNA: TGTGCCAGCAGTTTACGAGGGACAGGGGGCGCAACTGAAGCTTTCTTT. The V call is TRBV28, the J call TRBJ1-1; 12 nucleotides line up with TRBD1. The germline gives CDR1 MDHEN, CDR2 SYDVKM. V was pared by 2 bases and J by 5 bases, with 6 bases of the junction left unmatched. CDR3 length: 16 residues.

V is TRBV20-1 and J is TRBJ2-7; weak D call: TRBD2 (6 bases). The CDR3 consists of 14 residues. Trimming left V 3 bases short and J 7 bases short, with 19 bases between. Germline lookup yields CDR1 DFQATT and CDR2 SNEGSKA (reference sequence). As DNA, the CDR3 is TGCAGTGCTAGTGGGACTTCCTCGGGAGAGGAGCAGTACTTC. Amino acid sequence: CSASGTSSGEEQYF.

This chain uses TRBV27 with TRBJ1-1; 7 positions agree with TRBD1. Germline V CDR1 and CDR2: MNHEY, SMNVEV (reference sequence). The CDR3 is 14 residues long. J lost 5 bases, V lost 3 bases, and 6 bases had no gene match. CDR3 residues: CASSLDRQGTEAFF. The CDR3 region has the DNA TGTGCCAGCAGTTTGGACCGACAGGGAACTGAAGCTTTCTTT.

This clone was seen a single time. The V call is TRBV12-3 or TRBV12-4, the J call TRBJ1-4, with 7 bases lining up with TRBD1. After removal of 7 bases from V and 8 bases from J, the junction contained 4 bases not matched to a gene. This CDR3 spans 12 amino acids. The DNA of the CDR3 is TGTGCCAGCAACAGGGGAAGGGAAAAACTGTTTTTT. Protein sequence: CASNRGREKLFF.

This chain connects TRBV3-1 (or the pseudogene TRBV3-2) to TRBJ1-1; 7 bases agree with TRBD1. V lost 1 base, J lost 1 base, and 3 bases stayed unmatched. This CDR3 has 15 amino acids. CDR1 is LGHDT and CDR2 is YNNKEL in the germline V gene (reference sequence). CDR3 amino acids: CASSQAGQPNTEAFF. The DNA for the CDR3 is TGTGCCAGCAGCCAAGCGGGACAGCCGAACACTGAAGCTTTCTTT.

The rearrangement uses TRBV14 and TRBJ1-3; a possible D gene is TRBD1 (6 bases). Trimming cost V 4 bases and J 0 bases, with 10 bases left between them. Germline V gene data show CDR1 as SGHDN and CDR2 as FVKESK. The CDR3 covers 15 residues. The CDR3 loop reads CASSPRTDSGNTIYF. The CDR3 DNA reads TGTGCCAGCAGCCCCCGGACAGACTCTGGAAACACCATATATTTT.

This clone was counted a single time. The CDR3 is CASSASGTTRPNEQFF. CDR3 DNA sequence: TGTGCCAGCAGCGCCTCAGGGACTACCCGCCCAAATGAGCAGTTCTTC. J is TRBJ2-1 and V is TRBV9; TRBD2 aligns across 7 bases. V shed 3 bases and J 7 bases; nucleotides not matched to a gene: 13. The CDR3 runs 16 residues. Germline V gene lookup returns CDR1 SGDLS and CDR2 YYNGEE.

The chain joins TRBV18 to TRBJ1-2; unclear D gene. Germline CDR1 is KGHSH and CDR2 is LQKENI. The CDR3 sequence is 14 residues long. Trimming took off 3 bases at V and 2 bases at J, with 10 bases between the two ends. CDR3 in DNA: TGTGCCAGCTCACCCCAGGCAGGAAACTATGGCTACACCTTC. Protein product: CASSPQAGNYGYTF.

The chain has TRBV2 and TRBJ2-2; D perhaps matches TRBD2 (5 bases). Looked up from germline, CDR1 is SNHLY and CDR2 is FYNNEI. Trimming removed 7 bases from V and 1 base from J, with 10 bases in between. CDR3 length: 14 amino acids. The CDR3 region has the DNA TGTGCCAGCAAGCGGACTCAGAACACCGGGGAGCTGTTTTTT. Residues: CASKRTQNTGELFF.

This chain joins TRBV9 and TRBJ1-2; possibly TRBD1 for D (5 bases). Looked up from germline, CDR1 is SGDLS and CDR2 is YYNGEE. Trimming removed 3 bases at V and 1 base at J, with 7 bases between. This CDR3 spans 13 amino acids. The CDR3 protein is CASSADSNYGYTF. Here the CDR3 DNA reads TGTGCCAGCAGCGCAGACAGTAACTATGGCTACACCTTC.

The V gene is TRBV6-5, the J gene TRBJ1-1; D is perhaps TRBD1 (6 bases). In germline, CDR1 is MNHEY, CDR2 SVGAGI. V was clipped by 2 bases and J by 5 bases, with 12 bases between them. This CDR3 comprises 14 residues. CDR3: CASSYGDILTEAFF. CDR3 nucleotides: TGTGCCAGCAGTTACGGGGACATCTTAACTGAAGCTTTCTTT.

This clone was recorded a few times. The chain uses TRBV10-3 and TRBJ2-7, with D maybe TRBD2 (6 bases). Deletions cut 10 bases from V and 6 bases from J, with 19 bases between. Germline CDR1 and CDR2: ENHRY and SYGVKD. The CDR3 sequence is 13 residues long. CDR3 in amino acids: CATSGELLREQYF. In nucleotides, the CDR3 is TGTGCCACCTCGGGGGAATTGCTACGCGAGCAGTACTTC.